This entry describes one T cell receptor beta chain. This sample is part of a study of blood T cell repertoires in COVID-19. Study background: Some COVID-19 samples were acute and others convalescent; all came from the United States, Italy and Spain. Nucleic acid was either cDNA or gDNA, and it came from T cells, B-cell-depleted T cells, or PBMCs.

Per the original data handling: Using reference gene primer amplification, nucleated cell counts were estimated. The table came from immunoSEQ multiplex PCR; TCRdb's copy has only in-frame clones and leaves some out. That table gives V, J and clone size, and the DNA gave D and trimming. The sample carries about 9,900 clones, roughly 81% recorded once. Source material: peripheral blood. This clonotype originated in a man aged 55 to 70 with active COVID-19.

This CDR3 is CASSFDRANEQFF. DNA for the CDR3: TGTGCCAGCAGTTTCGACAGGGCAAATGAGCAGTTCTTC. The chain has TRBV12-3 or TRBV12-4 and TRBJ2-1, with 7 bases that match TRBD1. Trimming removed 3 bases from V and 7 bases from J; junction bases left unmatched: 3. CDR3 size: 13 residues.